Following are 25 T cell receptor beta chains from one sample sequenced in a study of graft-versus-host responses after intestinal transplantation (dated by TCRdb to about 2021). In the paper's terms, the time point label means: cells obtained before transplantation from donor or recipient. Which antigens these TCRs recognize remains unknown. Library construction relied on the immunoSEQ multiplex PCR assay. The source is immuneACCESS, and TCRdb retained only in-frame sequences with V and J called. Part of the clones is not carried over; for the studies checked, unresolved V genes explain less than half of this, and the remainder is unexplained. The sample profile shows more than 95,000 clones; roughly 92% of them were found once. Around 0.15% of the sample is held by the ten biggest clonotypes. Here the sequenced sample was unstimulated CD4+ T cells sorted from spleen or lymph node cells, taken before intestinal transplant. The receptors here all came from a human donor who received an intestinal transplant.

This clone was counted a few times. CDR3 loop: CASSPRSGSYTF. The DNA for the CDR3 is TGTGCCAGCAGTCCCCGTTCCGGGTCGTACACCTTC. J is TRBJ1-2 and V is TRBV2; D not resolved. CDR1 SNHLY and CDR2 FYNNEI come from the germline V gene. The CDR3 contains 12 residues. Trimming pared 5 bases from V and 11 bases from J, leaving 15 bases between.

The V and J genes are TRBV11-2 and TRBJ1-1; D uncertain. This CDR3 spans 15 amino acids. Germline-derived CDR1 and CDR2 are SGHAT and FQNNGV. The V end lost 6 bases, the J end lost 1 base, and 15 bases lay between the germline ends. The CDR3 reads CASRYERSANTEAFF. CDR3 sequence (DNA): TGTGCCAGCAGATATGAGAGGAGCGCGAACACTGAAGCTTTCTTT.

CDR3 sequence reads: CASTLQGTAGELFF. Written as DNA, the CDR3 is TGTGCCAGCACATTGCAGGGTACGGCCGGGGAGCTGTTTTTT. This chain connects TRBV6-6 to TRBJ2-2; a weak D match, TRBD1 (5 bases). Trimming took 7 bases from V and 6 from J, leaving 15 bases between them. Germline V gene data show CDR1 as MNHNY and CDR2 as SVGAGI (reference sequence). The CDR3 extends over 14 amino acids.

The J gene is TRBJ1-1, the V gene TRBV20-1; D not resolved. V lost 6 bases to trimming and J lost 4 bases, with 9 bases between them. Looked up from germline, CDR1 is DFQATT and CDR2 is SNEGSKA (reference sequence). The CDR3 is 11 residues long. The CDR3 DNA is TGCAGTGCGGCACGGGGCACTGAAGCTTTCTTT. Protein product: CSAARGTEAFF.

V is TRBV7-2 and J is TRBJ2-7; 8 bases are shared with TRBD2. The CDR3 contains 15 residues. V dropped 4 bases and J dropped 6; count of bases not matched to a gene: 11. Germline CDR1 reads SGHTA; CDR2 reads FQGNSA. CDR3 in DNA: TGTGCCAGCAGCTCCGGTCCGGGACTAGAACTCGAGCAGTACTTC. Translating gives CASSSGPGLELEQYF.

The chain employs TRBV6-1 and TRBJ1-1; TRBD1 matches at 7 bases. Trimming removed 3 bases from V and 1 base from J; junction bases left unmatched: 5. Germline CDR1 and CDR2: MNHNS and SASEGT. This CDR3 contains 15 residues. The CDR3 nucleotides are TGTGCCAGCAGTGATGAGGGACAGCCGAACACTGAAGCTTTCTTT. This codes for CASSDEGQPNTEAFF.

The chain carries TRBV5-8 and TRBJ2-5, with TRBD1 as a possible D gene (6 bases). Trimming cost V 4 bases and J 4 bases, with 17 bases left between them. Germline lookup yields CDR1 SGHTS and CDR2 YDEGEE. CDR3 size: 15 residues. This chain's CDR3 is CASSGGGPPGETQYF. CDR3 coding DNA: TGTGCCAGCAGCGGGGGCGGCCCGCCAGGAGAGACCCAGTACTTC.

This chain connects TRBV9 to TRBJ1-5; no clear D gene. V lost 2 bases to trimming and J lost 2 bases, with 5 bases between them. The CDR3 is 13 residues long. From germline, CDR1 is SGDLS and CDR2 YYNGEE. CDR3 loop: CASSVSGNQPQHF. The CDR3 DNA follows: TGTGCCAGCAGCGTTTCCGGCAATCAGCCCCAGCATTTT. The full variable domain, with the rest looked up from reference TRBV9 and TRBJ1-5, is DSGVTQTPKHLITATGQRVTLRCSPRSGDLSVYWYQQSLDQGLQFLIQYYNGEERAKGNILERFSAQQFPDLHSELNLSSLELGDSALYFCASSVSGNQPQHFGDGTRLSIL.

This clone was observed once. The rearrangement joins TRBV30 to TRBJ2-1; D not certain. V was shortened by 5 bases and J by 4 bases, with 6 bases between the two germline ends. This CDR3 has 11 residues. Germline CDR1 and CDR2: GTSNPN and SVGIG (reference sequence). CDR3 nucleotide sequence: TGTGCCTGGGAGACTTACAATGAGCAGTTCTTC. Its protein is CAWETYNEQFF.

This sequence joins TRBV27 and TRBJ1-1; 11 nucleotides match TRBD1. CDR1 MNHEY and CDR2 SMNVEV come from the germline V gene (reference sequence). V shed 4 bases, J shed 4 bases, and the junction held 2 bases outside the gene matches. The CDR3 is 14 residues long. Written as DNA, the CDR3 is TGTGCCAGCAGTTGGGACAGGGGGGCCACTGAAGCTTTCTTT. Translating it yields CASSWDRGATEAFF.

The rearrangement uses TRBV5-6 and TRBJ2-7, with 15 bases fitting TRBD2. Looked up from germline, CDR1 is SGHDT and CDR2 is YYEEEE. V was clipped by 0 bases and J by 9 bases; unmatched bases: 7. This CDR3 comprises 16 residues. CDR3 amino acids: CASSLGGGLAGGAQYF. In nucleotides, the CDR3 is TGTGCCAGCAGCTTGGGCGGGGGACTAGCGGGAGGAGCGCAGTACTTC.

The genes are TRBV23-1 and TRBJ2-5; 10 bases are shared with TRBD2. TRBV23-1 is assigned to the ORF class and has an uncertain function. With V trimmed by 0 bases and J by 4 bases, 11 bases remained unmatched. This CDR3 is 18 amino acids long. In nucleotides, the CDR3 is TGCGCCAGCAGTCAATCGCCCCAGCGGGGGGGCCGGGGAGAGACCCAGTACTTC. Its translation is CASSQSPQRGGRGETQYF.

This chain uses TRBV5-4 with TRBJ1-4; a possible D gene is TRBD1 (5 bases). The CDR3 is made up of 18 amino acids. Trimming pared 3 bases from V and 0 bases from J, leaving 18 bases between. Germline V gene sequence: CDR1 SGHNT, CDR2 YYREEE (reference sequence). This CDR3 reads CASSSRAGRRATNEKLFF. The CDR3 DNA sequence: TGTGCCAGCAGCTCCAGGGCAGGGCGAAGGGCAACTAATGAAAAACTGTTTTTT.

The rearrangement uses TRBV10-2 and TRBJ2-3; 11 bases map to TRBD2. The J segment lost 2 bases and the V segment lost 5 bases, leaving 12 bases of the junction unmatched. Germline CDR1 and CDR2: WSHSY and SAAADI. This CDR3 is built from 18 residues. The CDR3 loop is CASSKYFGLAGVTDTQYF. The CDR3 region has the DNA TGCGCCAGCAGTAAATATTTCGGACTAGCGGGTGTCACAGATACGCAGTATTTT.

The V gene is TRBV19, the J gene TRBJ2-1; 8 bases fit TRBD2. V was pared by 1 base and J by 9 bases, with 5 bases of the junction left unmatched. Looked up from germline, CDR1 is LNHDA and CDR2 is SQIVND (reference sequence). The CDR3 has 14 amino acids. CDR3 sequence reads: CASSIVAGGGEQFF. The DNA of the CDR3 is TGTGCCAGTAGTATAGTTGCGGGAGGAGGTGAGCAGTTCTTC.

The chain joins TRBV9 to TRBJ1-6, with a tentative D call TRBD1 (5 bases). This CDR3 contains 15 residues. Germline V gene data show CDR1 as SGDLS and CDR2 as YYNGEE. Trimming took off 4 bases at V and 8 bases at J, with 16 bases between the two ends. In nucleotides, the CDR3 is TGTGCCAGCAGCCCCAGCAGGGCACGCGATTCACCCCTCCACTTT. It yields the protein CASSPSRARDSPLHF.

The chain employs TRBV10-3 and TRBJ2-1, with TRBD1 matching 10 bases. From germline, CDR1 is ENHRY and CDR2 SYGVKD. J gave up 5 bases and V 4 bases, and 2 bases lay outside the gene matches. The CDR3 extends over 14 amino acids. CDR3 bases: TGTGCCATCAGTGCGGGACAGGGGCACAATGAGCAGTTCTTC. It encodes CAISAGQGHNEQFF.

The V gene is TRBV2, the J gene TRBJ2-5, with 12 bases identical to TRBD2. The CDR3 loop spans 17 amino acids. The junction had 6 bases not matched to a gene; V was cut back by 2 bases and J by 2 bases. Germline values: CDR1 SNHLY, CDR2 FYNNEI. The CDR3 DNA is TGTGCCAGCAGTGAATGGCTAGCGGGAGGGAGACAAGAGACCCAGTACTTC. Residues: CASSEWLAGGRQETQYF.

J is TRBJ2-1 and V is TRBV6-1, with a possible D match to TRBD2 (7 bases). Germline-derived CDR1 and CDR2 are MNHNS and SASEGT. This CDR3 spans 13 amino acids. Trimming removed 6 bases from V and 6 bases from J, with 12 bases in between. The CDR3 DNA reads TGTGCCAGCAGGAGGGGGGGTAGCAATGAGCAGTTCTTC. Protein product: CASRRGGSNEQFF.

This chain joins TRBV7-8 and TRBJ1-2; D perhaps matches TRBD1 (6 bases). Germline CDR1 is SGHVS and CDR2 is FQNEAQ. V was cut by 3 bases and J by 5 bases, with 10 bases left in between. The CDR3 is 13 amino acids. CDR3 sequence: CASSFTQGYGYTF. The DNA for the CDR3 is TGTGCCAGCAGCTTCACCCAGGGGTATGGCTACACCTTC. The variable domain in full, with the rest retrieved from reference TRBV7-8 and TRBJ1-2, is GAGVSQSPRYKVAKRGQDVALRCDPISGHVSLFWYQQALGQGPEFLTYFQNEAQLDKSGLPSDRFFAERPEGSVSTLKIQRTQQEDSAVYLCASSFTQGYGYTFGSGTRLTVV.

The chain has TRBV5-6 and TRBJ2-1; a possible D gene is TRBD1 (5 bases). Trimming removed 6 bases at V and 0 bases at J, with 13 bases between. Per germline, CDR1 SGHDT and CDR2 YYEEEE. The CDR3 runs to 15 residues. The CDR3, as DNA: TGTGCCAGCAACCTGGGGCAGGGCTCCTACAATGAGCAGTTCTTC. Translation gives CASNLGQGSYNEQFF.

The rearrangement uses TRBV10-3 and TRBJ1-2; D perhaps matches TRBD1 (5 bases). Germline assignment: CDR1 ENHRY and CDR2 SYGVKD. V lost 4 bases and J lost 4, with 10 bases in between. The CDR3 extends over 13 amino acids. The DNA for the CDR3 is TGTGCCATCAGTGGTGGGGGGGGCTATGGCTACACCTTC. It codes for CAISGGGGYGYTF.

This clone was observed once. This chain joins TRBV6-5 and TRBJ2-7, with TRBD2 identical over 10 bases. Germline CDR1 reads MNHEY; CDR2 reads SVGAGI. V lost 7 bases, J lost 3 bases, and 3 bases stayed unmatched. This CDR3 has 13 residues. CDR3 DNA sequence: TGTGCCAGCAAACTAGCGGGGCGCTACGAGCAGTACTTC. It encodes CASKLAGRYEQYF.

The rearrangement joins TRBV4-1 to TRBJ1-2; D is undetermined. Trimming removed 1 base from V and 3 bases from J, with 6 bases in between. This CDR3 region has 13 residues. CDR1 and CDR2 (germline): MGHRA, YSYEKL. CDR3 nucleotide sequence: TGCGCCAGCAGCCAAGGTCCAGACTATGGCTACACCTTC. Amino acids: CASSQGPDYGYTF.

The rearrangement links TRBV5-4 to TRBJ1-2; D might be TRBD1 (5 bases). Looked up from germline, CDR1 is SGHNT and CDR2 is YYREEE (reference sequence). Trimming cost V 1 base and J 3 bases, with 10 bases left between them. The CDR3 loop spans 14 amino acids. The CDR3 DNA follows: TGTGCCAGCAGCTTGCAAACAGGAGACTATGGCTACACCTTC. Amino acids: CASSLQTGDYGYTF.